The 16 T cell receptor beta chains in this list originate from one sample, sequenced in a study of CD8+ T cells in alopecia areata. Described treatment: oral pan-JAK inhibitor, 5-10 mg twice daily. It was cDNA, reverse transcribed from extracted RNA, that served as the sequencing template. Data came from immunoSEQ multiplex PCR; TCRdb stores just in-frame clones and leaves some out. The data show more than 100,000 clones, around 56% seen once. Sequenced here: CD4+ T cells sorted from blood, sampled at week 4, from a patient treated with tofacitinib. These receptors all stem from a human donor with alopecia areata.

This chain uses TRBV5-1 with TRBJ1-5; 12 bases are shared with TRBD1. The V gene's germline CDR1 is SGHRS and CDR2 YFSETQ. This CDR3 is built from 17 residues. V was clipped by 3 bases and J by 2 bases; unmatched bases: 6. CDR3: CASSSGTGGRGNQPQHF. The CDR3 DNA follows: TGCGCCAGCAGCTCCGGGACAGGGGGCCGGGGCAATCAGCCCCAGCATTTT.

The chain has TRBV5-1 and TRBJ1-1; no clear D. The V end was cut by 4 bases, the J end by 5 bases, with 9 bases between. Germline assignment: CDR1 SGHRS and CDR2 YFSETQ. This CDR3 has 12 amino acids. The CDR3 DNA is TGCGCCAGCAGCCCAGGAGTAACTGAAGCTTTCTTT. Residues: CASSPGVTEAFF.

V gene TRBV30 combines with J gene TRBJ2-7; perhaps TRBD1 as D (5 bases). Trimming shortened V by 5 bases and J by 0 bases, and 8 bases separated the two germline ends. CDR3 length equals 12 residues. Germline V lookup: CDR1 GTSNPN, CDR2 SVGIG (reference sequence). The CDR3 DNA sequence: TGTGCCTGGCGACAGAACTCCTACGAGCAGTACTTC. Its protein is CAWRQNSYEQYF. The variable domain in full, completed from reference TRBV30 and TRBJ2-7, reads SQTIHQWPATLVQPVGSPLSLECTVEGTSNPNLYWYRQAAGRGLQLLFYSVGIGQISSEVPQNLSASRPQDRQFILSSKKLLLSDSGFYLCAWRQNSYEQYFGPGTRLTVT.

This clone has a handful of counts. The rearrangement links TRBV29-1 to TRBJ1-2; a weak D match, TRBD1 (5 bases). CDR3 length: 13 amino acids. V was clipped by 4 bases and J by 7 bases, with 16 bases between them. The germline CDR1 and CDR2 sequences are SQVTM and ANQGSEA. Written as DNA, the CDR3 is TGCAGCGTTGGACAGCCCTTGGTTAGTGGCTACACCTTC. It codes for CSVGQPLVSGYTF.

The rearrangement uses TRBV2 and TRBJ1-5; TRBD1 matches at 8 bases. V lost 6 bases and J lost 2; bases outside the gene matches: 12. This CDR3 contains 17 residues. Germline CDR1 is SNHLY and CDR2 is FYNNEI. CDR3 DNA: TGTGCCAGCAGCCACCTTACAGGGGGACCTGGCAATCAGCCCCAGCATTTT. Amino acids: CASSHLTGGPGNQPQHF.

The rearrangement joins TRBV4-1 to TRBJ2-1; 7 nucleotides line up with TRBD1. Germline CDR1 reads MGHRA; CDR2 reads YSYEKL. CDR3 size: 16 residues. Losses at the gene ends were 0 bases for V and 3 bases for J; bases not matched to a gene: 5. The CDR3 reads CASSQDRDSFYNEQFF. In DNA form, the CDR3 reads TGCGCCAGCAGCCAAGATAGGGACAGCTTCTACAATGAGCAGTTCTTC.

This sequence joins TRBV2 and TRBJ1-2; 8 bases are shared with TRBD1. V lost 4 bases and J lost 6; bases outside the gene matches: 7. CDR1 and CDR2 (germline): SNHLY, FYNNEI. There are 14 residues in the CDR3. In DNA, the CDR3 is TGTGCCAGCAGTGGAATGACAGGGGAGAATGGCTACACCTTC. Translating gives CASSGMTGENGYTF.

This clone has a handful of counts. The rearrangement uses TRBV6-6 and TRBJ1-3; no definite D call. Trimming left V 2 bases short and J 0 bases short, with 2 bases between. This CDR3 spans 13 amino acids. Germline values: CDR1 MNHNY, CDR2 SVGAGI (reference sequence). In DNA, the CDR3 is TGTGCCAGCAGTTACGTCTCTGGAAACACCATATATTTT. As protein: CASSYVSGNTIYF.

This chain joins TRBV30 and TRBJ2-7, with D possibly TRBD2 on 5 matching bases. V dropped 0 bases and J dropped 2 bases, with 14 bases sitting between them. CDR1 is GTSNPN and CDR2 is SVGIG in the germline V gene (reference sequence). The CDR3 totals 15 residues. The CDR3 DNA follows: TGTGCCTGGAGTGTACGGGGTAGCAACACCTACGAGCAGTACTTC. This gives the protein CAWSVRGSNTYEQYF. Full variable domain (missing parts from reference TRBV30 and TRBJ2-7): SQTIHQWPATLVQPVGSPLSLECTVEGTSNPNLYWYRQAAGRGLQLLFYSVGIGQISSEVPQNLSASRPQDRQFILSSKKLLLSDSGFYLCAWSVRGSNTYEQYFGPGTRLTVT.

The CDR3 coding sequence is TGTGCCTGGATGATCCCCCCCAGGGGATATGGCTACACCTTC. Translation: CAWMIPPRGYGYTF. The chain links TRBV30 to TRBJ1-2, with D tentatively TRBD1 (6 bases). The CDR3 loop spans 14 amino acids. Per the germline V gene, CDR1 is GTSNPN and CDR2 is SVGIG (reference sequence). V lost 4 bases to trimming and J lost 5 bases, with 17 bases between them.

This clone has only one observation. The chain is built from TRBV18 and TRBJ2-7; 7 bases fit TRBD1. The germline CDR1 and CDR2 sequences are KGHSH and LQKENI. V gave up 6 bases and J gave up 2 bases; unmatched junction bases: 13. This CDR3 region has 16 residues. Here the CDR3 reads CASSQQKMDRPYEQYF. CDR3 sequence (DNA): TGTGCCAGCTCGCAACAAAAGATGGACAGGCCCTACGAGCAGTACTTC.

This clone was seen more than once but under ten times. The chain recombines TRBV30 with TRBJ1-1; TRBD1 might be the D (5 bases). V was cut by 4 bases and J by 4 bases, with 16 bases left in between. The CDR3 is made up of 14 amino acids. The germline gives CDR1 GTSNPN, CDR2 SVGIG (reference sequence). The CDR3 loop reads CAWNIEGRGTEAFF. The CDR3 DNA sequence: TGTGCCTGGAACATAGAAGGGAGGGGCACTGAAGCTTTCTTT.

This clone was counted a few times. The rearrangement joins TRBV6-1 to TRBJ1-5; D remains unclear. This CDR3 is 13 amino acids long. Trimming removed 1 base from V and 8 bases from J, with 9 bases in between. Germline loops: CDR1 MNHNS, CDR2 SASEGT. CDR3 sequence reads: CASSEGPREPQHF. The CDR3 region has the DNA TGTGCCAGCAGTGAAGGGCCTCGTGAGCCCCAGCATTTT.

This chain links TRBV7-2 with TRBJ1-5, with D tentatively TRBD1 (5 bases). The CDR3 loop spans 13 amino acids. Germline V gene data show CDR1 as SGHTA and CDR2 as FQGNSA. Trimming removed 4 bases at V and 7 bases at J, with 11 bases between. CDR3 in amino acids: CASSSRGHQPQHF. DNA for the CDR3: TGTGCCAGCAGCTCGAGAGGACACCAGCCCCAGCATTTT. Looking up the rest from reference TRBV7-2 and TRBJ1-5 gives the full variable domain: GAGVSQSPSNKVTEKGKDVELRCDPISGHTALYWYRQSLGQGLEFLIYFQGNSAPDKSGLPSDRFSAERTGGSVSTLTIQRTQQEDSAVYLCASSSRGHQPQHFGDGTRLSIL.

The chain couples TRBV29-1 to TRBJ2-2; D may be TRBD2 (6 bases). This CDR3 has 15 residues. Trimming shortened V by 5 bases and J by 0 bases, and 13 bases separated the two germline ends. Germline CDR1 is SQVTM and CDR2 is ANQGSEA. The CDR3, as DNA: TGCAGCGTTAGTCCGGGCGGGACGAACACCGGGGAGCTGTTTTTT. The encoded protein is CSVSPGGTNTGELFF.

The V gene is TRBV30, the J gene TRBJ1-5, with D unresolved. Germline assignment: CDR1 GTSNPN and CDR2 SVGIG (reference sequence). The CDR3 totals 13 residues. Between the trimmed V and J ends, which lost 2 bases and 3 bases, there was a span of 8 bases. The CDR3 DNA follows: TGTGCCTGGAGTAACAGTTTCAATCAGCCCCAGCATTTT. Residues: CAWSNSFNQPQHF.